The 18 T cell receptor beta chains below come from one sample, sequenced in a study of patients and donors after allogeneic stem cell transplantation. From the RT-PCR reads, TCRdb called clonotypes with MiXCR, one entry per CDR3 protein. Seen here are 800,000 to 1,000,000 distinct CDR3 sequences, roughly 18% observed once, and the top ten hold 5% to 7.5%. The specimen sequenced was blood, either unsorted or a sorted T cell fraction (not recorded which). The receptors here all came from a human donor who was either an allogeneic HSCT recipient or a stem cell or donor lymphocyte infusion donor (not recorded which). It is not recorded whose cells these are; they may come from a transplant donor.

As for this clonotype: One end of the junction is discordant with germline, which a read error may explain. The chain recombines TRBV27 with TRBJ2-3, with D uncertain. CDR1 and CDR2 (germline): MNHEY, SMNVEV (reference sequence). The CDR3 runs 13 residues. CDR3 sequence reads: CANSLWSTDTQYF. CDR3 bases: TGTGCCAACAGTTTATGGAGCACAGATACGCAGTATTTT.

The chain has TRBV21-1 and TRBJ2-6; TRBD1 reflects the table's D call only, with no check against the DNA. TRBV21-1 is classified as a pseudogene. CDR3 length: 18 amino acids. Here the CDR3 reads CASSTPRGQTSGANVLTF. In DNA, the CDR3 is TGTGCCAGCAGCACCCCCCGGGGTCAAACCTCTGGGGCCAACGTCCTGACTTTC.

Concerning this clonotype itself: This may be a read error, as it is one base from a much larger clone. V usage is TRBV12-3 or TRBV12-4 and J usage is TRBJ2-7; no clear D. The CDR3 sequence is 12 residues long. V lost 4 bases and J 5 bases, leaving 9 bases between the germline ends. The CDR3 region is CASSSPFNEQYF. CDR3 sequence (DNA): TGTGCCAGCAGTTCTCCGTTCAACGAGCAGTACTTC.

The chain combines TRBV4-1 with TRBJ1-6; 10 nucleotides match TRBD1. The CDR3 length is 17 residues. Germline-derived CDR1 and CDR2 are MGHRA and YSYEKL. J gave up 5 bases and V 0 bases, and 4 bases lay outside the gene matches. The CDR3 DNA follows: TGCGCCAGCAGCCAAGATCCGGACAGGGGGAATAATTCACCCCTCCACTTT. Translated: CASSQDPDRGNNSPLHF.

J is TRBJ1-1 and V is TRBV20-1; D is unresolved. V dropped 0 bases and J dropped 4 bases, with 12 bases sitting between them. CDR3 length equals 14 residues. Germline CDR1 DFQATT, CDR2 SNEGSKA (reference sequence). The CDR3 here is CSARDPRKTTEAFF. CDR3 bases: TGCAGTGCTAGAGATCCCCGGAAAACCACTGAAGCTTTCTTT.

J is TRBJ2-6 and V is TRBV11-2; D gene uncertain. The ends were cut back, 4 bases at V and 0 bases at J, with 10 bases in the middle. Per germline, CDR1 SGHAT and CDR2 FQNNGV. The CDR3 has 16 residues. CDR3 sequence: CASSSRWNSGANVLTF. The CDR3 DNA reads as TGTGCCAGCAGCTCTCGATGGAACTCTGGGGCCAACGTCCTGACTTTC.

The chain carries TRBV3-1 and TRBJ1-2; TRBD1 aligns across 11 bases. After removal of 6 bases from V and 7 bases from J, the junction contained 4 bases not matched to a gene. This CDR3 has 13 amino acids. Germline V gives CDR1 LGHDT, CDR2 YNNKEL (reference sequence). DNA for the CDR3: TGTGCCAGCAGACCGGGACAGGGGGTTGGCTACACCTTC. Its protein product is CASRPGQGVGYTF.

This rearrangement joins TRBV5-1 to TRBJ1-1; D not certain. Deletions cut 1 base from V and 4 bases from J, with 14 bases between. The CDR3 has 15 amino acids. Germline V gene data show CDR1 as SGHRS and CDR2 as YFSETQ. CDR3 protein: CASSLMPSSSTEAFF. The CDR3 DNA reads TGCGCCAGCAGCTTGATGCCCTCCTCTTCCACTGAAGCTTTCTTT.

In this sample, this clonotype turned up many times. This chain uses TRBV12-3 or TRBV12-4 with TRBJ1-5; TRBD1 is a possible D gene (6 bases). The CDR3 is 14 residues long. V lost 7 bases, J lost 6 bases, and 16 bases lay in between. The CDR3 nucleotides are TGTGCCAGCAACCCCGGGGGCTTGGGTCAGCCCCAGCATTTT. It is translated as CASNPGGLGQPQHF.

This clonotype was counted a few times. As DNA, the CDR3 is TGTGCCAGCAGCTTTTCCCTCGAGACCCAGTACTTC. Protein sequence: CASSFSLETQYF. The chain couples TRBV7-2 to TRBJ2-5; no reliable D call. Trimming removed 3 bases from V and 5 bases from J, with 7 bases in between. The CDR3 sequence is 12 residues long. Germline CDR1 reads SGHTA; CDR2 reads FQGNSA.

This clonotype was counted between two and nine times. The V and J genes are TRBV7-2 and TRBJ1-1; tentative D call: TRBD1 (6 bases). Per the germline V gene, CDR1 is SGHTA and CDR2 is FQGNSA. The CDR3 covers 15 residues. The V and J ends lost 2 bases and 5 bases respectively, with 15 bases between them. This CDR3 reads CASSLSGAGRTEAFF. CDR3 in DNA: TGTGCCAGCAGCTTATCAGGGGCGGGGAGGACTGAAGCTTTCTTT.

This clonotype has at least ten counts. This sequence joins TRBV6-5 and TRBJ2-2; 10 nucleotides match TRBD2. Looked up from germline, CDR1 is MNHEY and CDR2 is SVGAGI. The V and J ends lost 2 bases and 7 bases, in that order; junction bases with no gene match: 7. The length of the CDR3 is 16 residues. Here the CDR3 reads CASSYSSSGSIGELFF. CDR3 DNA: TGTGCCAGCAGTTACAGCTCTAGCGGGAGTATCGGGGAGCTGTTTTTT.

This chain links TRBV20-1 with TRBJ2-3, with D tentatively TRBD2 (5 bases). Between the trimmed V and J ends, which lost 6 bases and 14 bases, there was a span of 18 bases. Germline lookup yields CDR1 DFQATT and CDR2 SNEGSKA (reference sequence). The CDR3 has 11 amino acids. The CDR3 sequence: CSALDSVARYF. The DNA of the CDR3 is TGCAGTGCGCTGGACTCCGTAGCTAGGTATTTT.

This chain joins TRBV6-5 and TRBJ1-6; D remains ambiguous. Per germline, CDR1 MNHEY and CDR2 SVGAGI. V was trimmed by 1 base and J by 10 bases, leaving 11 bases between them. The CDR3 length is 14 residues. CDR3 loop: CASSYFRGQSPLHF. CDR3 sequence (DNA): TGTGCCAGCAGTTACTTCAGAGGGCAGTCACCCCTCCACTTT.

The chain recombines TRBV12-3 or TRBV12-4 with TRBJ1-6; TRBD1 aligns across 8 bases. This CDR3 is 15 amino acids long. The junction had 6 bases not matched to a gene; V was cut back by 6 bases and J by 5 bases. CDR3 sequence (DNA): TGTGCCAGCAGGGCAGGGGGCGCCGATAATTCACCCCTCCACTTT. Its protein product is CASRAGGADNSPLHF.

This clonotype has only a few counts. The CDR3, as DNA: TGTGCCAGCAGTTGGACTAGCGGGGGGGCAGATACGCAGTATTTT. Amino acid sequence: CASSWTSGGADTQYF. The chain carries TRBV2 and TRBJ2-3, with TRBD2 identical over 15 bases. CDR3 length equals 15 residues. Trimming removed 5 bases from V and 4 bases from J; junction bases left unmatched: 1. CDR1 SNHLY and CDR2 FYNNEI come from the germline V gene. Full variable domain (missing parts from reference TRBV2 and TRBJ2-3): EPEVTQTPSHQVTQMGQEVILRCVPISNHLYFYWYRQILGQKVEFLVSFYNNEISEKSEIFDDQFSVERPDGSNFTLKIRSTKLEDSAMYFCASSWTSGGADTQYFGPGTRLTVL.

This clonotype was found a few times. The rearrangement joins TRBV29-1 to TRBJ1-1; D is uncertain. Germline CDR1 SQVTM, CDR2 ANQGSEA. This CDR3 has 13 residues. V lost 0 bases to trimming and J lost 4 bases, with 9 bases between them. CDR3 coding DNA: TGCAGCGTTGAAGAGCAAAGGGTCACTGAAGCTTTCTTT. Translation gives CSVEEQRVTEAFF. Variable domain in full (rest from reference TRBV29-1 and TRBJ1-1): SAVISQKPSRDICQRGTSLTIQCQVDSQVTMMFWYRQQPGQSLTLIATANQGSEATYESGFVIDKFPISRPNLTFSTLTVSNMSPEDSSIYLCSVEEQRVTEAFFGQGTRLTVV.

Here the CDR3 DNA reads TGTGCCAGCAGTTACCGGGGGCTAGCGGGAGGGCTAAACACCGGGGAGCTGTTTTTT. It codes for CASSYRGLAGGLNTGELFF. This sequence joins TRBV6-5 and TRBJ2-2; 12 bases line up with TRBD2. CDR1 and CDR2 from the germline V gene are MNHEY and SVGAGI. The V and J ends lost 2 bases and 2 bases, in that order; junction bases with no gene match: 9. This CDR3 comprises 19 residues.